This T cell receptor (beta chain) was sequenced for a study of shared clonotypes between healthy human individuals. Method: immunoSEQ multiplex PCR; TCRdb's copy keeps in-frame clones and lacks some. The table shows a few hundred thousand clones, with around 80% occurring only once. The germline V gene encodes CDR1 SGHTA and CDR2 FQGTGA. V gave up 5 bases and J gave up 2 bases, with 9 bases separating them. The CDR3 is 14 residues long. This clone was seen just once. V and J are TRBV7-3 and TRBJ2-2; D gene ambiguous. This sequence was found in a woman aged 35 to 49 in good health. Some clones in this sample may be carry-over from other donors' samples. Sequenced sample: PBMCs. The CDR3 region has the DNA TGTGCCAGCAGCCCCTGGGGTAACACCGGGGAGCTGTTTTTT. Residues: CASSPWGNTGELFF. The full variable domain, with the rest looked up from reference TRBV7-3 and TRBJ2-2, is GAGVSQTPSNKVTEKGKYVELRCDPISGHTALYWYRQSLGQGPEFLIYFQGTGAADDSGLPNDRFFAVRPEGSVSTLKIQRTERGDSAVYLCASSPWGNTGELFFGEGSRLTVL.